The 5 T cell receptor beta chains below all came from one sample that was sequenced in a study of T-cell memory formation after mild COVID-19. TCRdb itself ran the 5' RACE reads through MiXCR, one entry per CDR3 protein. The sample has approximately 150,000 distinct CDR3 sequences; around 5.8% are singletons. Sequences were obtained from PBMCs or a T cell subset sorted from them (not recorded which). These receptors all come from an adult woman who had mild COVID-19 (a few samples of this study predate the infection). Cell type and time point are not known.

This clonotype came up many times. The CDR3, as DNA: TGCGCCAGCAGCTTCTCGACTAGTAAGGGAAGCTCCTACGAGCAGTACTTC. Protein product: CASSFSTSKGSSYEQYF. The chain uses TRBV5-1 and TRBJ2-7; D possibly corresponds to TRBD2 (6 bases). This CDR3 comprises 17 residues. With 2 bases removed from V and 0 bases from J, the gap between germline ends came to 18 bases. Germline CDR1 is SGHRS and CDR2 is YFSETQ.

The V and J genes are TRBV4-2 and TRBJ2-1; a weak D match, TRBD2 (7 bases). Germline loops: CDR1 LGHNA, CDR2 YNFKEQ. This CDR3 is built from 18 residues. The V and J ends lost 4 bases and 0 bases respectively, with 19 bases between them. The CDR3 nucleotides are TGTGCCAGCAGCCGGGGGCTAAGCGGGGATGGCTCCTACAATGAGCAGTTCTTC. Its protein is CASSRGLSGDGSYNEQFF.

The gene calls are TRBV5-1 and TRBJ1-1; TRBD1 agrees at 7 bases. The V segment lost 4 bases and the J segment 0 bases; nucleotides outside the gene matches: 12. The CDR3 extends over 17 amino acids. Germline values: CDR1 SGHRS, CDR2 YFSETQ. The CDR3 spells CASSPDPRQGMNTEAFF. The CDR3, as DNA: TGCGCCAGCAGCCCGGACCCTAGACAGGGCATGAACACTGAAGCTTTCTTT. Based on the CDR3 plus reference TRBV5-1 and TRBJ1-1, the full variable domain is KAGVTQTPRYLIKTRGQQVTLSCSPISGHRSVSWYQQTPGQGLQFLFEYFSETQRNKGNFPGRFSGRQFSNSRSEMNVSTLELGDSALYLCASSPDPRQGMNTEAFFGQGTRLTVV.

The genes are TRBV7-2 and TRBJ1-6; 9 nucleotides match TRBD1. CDR3 length: 15 residues. V dropped 5 bases and J dropped 10; count of bases not matched to a gene: 9. The germline gives CDR1 SGHTA, CDR2 FQGNSA. CDR3 sequence (DNA): TGTGCCAGCAGCCCCCTCTGGGACAGGGCGTCACCCCTCCACTTT. This sequence encodes CASSPLWDRASPLHF.

This clonotype was counted many times. The rearrangement links TRBV3-1 to TRBJ2-3; D ambiguous. CDR3 length equals 11 residues. With 2 bases removed from V and 6 bases from J, the gap between germline ends came to 3 bases. Germline loops: CDR1 LGHDT, CDR2 YNNKEL (reference sequence). This CDR3 reads CASSQLDTQYF. DNA for the CDR3: TGTGCCAGCAGCCAACTCGATACGCAGTATTTT.